What follows describes a single T cell receptor beta chain. Per the original methods: The authors estimated nucleated cell counts from reference gene primer amplification. Method: immunoSEQ multiplex PCR; TCRdb's copy keeps in-frame clones and lacks some. V, J and clone size derive from that table, while D and trimming were established from the DNA sequence. The data hold approximately 140,000 clones, with approximately 91% observed a single time. The data stem from a study of blood T cell repertoires in COVID-19. Study context: Collection of acute and convalescent COVID-19 samples took place in the United States, Italy and Spain. T cells, B-cell-depleted T cells, or PBMCs supplied cDNA or gDNA.

Per the germline V gene, CDR1 is DFQATT and CDR2 is SNEGSKA (reference sequence). The CDR3 totals 15 residues. V gave up 3 bases and J gave up 0 bases, with 13 bases separating them. What was sequenced was peripheral blood. This receptor was identified in a human donor in a cohort sampled during active COVID-19. This chain links TRBV20-1 with TRBJ2-3; D is perhaps TRBD2 (5 bases). CDR3 sequence: CSASRRALSTDTQYF. The CDR3 nucleotides are TGCAGTGCTAGTAGGCGGGCCCTTAGCACAGATACGCAGTATTTT.